The rows below give T cell receptor beta chains drawn from one sample of a study of cytomegalovirus exposure and HLA in healthy donors. Libraries were prepared by immunoSEQ multiplex PCR; TCRdb keeps only in-frame clonotypes and omits some of them. The top ten clones hold about 6.8% of a sample with 55,000 to 65,000 clones, about four fifths of them seen once. Specimen: PBMCs. All receptors derive from a man younger than 40 in good health and CMV-seropositive. Each CDR3 is given with its conserved first and last residue. D genes are given only for firm matches. Not every row has a clone size; where given, it reads once, few, many or a size class.

V	size	D	J	DNA	CDR3
TRBV27	.	.	TRBJ1-1	TGTGCCAGCAGAACGGTAAACACTGAAGCTTTCTTT	CASRTVNTEAFF
TRBV14	.	TRBD1	TRBJ2-5	TGTGCCAGCAGCCAATACCGAGGGACAGCGTACCAAGAGACCCAGTACTTC	CASSQYRGTAYQETQYF
TRBV7-9	.	TRBD1	TRBJ2-7	TGTGCCAGCAGCCGCCATGTCGGCCCAGGGGGTTTTCGGGAGCAGTACTTC	CASSRHVGPGGFREQYF
TRBV5-1	few	.	TRBJ1-4	TGCGCCAGCAGCTTGGTTACAGGTGCAACTAATGAAAAACTGTTTTTT	CASSLVTGATNEKLFF
TRBV7-8	.	.	TRBJ1-6	TGTGCCAGCAGCGAGGGGGGGGGACCCCTCCACTTT	CASSEGGGPLHF
TRBV5-6	few	TRBD1	TRBJ1-4	TGTGCCAGCAGCGCGGACAGGGAAGAAAAACTGTTTTTT	CASSADREEKLFF
TRBV7-2	.	TRBD1	TRBJ1-5	TGTGCCAGCAGCATCCGACAGGGGCTCGGCCAGCCCCAGCATTTT	CASSIRQGLGQPQHF
TRBV2	.	TRBD1	TRBJ2-3	TGTGCCAGCAGCAAACGGGAGGAGATTAGGACAGGGGGCGCCCCCACAGATACGCAGTATTTT	CASSKREEIRTGGAPTDTQYF
TRBV5-1	.	.	TRBJ2-1	TGCGCCAGCAGCCCGGGGTTTAAGGTCGTCGATGAGCAGTTCTTC	CASSPGFKVVDEQFF
TRBV27	.	.	TRBJ1-3	TGTGCCAGCAGTGAACACCTCTCTGGAAACACCATATATTTT	CASSEHLSGNTIYF
TRBV7-9	.	TRBD1	TRBJ2-5	TGTGCCAGACTAGACAGGGGCGGAGAGACCCAGTACTTC	CARLDRGGETQYF
TRBV10-3	few	.	TRBJ1-1	TGTGCCATCAGTGAAGTAAGGGGGAACACTGAAGCTTTCTTT	CAISEVRGNTEAFF